A selection of T cell receptor beta chains follows, all from one sample in a study of preoperative IRX-2 immunotherapy in early breast cancer. The method was immunoSEQ multiplex PCR; TCRdb's version includes in-frame clones alone and lacks a portion of them. There are around 62,000 clones in the sample; roughly 94% occur only once, and approximately 1.8% lies in the top ten. Sample collection occurred from a patient treated with IRX-2 immunotherapy. The receptor source for this set is a human donor with breast cancer. Each CDR3 is given with its conserved first and last residue. Each record gives: V gene, J gene, D gene, clone size, CDR3 protein, CDR3 DNA. A D gene is named only where the DNA matches it firmly. Size tells how often a clone was seen (once, few, many) or the class of an expanded clone, and some rows leave it out.

TRBV28	TRBJ1-2	TRBD1	.	CASSLRGQGRGGNYGYTF	TGTGCCAGCAGTTTAAGGGGACAGGGGCGTGGAGGGAACTATGGCTACACCTTC
TRBV7-2	TRBJ1-1	.	once	CASSWGLNTEAFF	TGTGCCAGCAGCTGGGGACTTAACACTGAAGCTTTCTTT
TRBV7-9	TRBJ2-5	.	once	CASRYGANQETQYF	TGTGCCAGCAGATACGGAGCGAACCAAGAGACCCAGTACTTC
TRBV7-8	TRBJ1-5	.	.	CASSLLGGVWGNQPQHF	TGTGCCAGCAGCTTATTGGGGGGAGTGTGGGGCAATCAGCCCCAGCATTTT
TRBV6-1	TRBJ2-1	.	.	CASSATPGAGSENEQFF	TGTGCCAGCAGTGCAACCCCAGGAGCGGGCTCTGAGAATGAGCAGTTCTTC
TRBV30	TRBJ1-3	.	.	CALEKYSGNTIYF	TGTGCCTTAGAGAAATACTCTGGAAACACCATATATTTT
TRBV2	TRBJ1-5	.	.	CAGRGSDQPQHF	TGTGCCGGCCGGGGTTCCGATCAGCCCCAGCATTTT
TRBV18	TRBJ1-3	TRBD1	.	CASTPATGAGNTIYF	TGTGCCAGCACCCCGGCGACAGGGGCTGGAAACACCATATATTTT
TRBV29-1	TRBJ2-3	.	.	CSVIEVGGEDTQYF	TGCAGCGTTATTGAGGTGGGGGGCGAAGATACGCAGTATTTT
TRBV5-1	TRBJ2-3	.	.	CASSRDRTEGRDTQYF	TGCGCCAGCAGCCGTGATCGGACGGAAGGGCGAGATACGCAGTATTTT
TRBV7-8	TRBJ1-2	TRBD1	.	CASSWNRQGGGYGYTF	TGTGCCAGCAGCTGGAATCGACAGGGAGGTGGATATGGCTACACCTTC
TRBV4-3	TRBJ2-2	TRBD2	.	CATSPAGGLNTGELFF	TGCGCCACCAGTCCAGCGGGAGGGTTAAACACCGGGGAGCTGTTTTTT
TRBV4-3	TRBJ2-2	.	.	CASSQDTGPNTGELFF	TGCGCCAGCAGCCAAGATACAGGGCCGAACACCGGGGAGCTGTTTTTT
TRBV7-2	TRBJ2-4	.	.	CASSFSAGGENIQYF	TGTGCCAGCAGCTTTTCGGCGGGTGGGGAAAACATTCAGTACTTC
TRBV4-3	TRBJ2-5	TRBD2	.	CASSQGSRGQAGEETQYF	TGCGCCAGCAGCCAAGGGAGTCGGGGTCAAGCGGGGGAAGAGACCCAGTACTTC
TRBV6-6	TRBJ2-1	TRBD2	.	CASHRWRELDEQFF	TGTGCCAGTCATCGGTGGCGGGAGCTTGATGAGCAGTTCTTC
TRBV18	TRBJ2-7	TRBD1	once	CASSGTGGAYEQYF	TGTGCCAGCTCTGGGACAGGGGGCGCGTACGAGCAGTACTTC
TRBV6-6	TRBJ1-2	TRBD1	.	CVSDRAGYGYTF	TGTGTCAGCGACAGGGCTGGCTATGGCTACACCTTC
TRBV7-2	TRBJ2-7	TRBD1	.	CASSLGWDRPLYEQYF	TGTGCCAGCAGCTTAGGCTGGGACAGGCCCCTCTACGAGCAGTACTTC
TRBV7-2	TRBJ1-4	TRBD1	.	CASSPGGDYTNEKLFF	TGTGCCAGCAGCCCAGGGGGGGACTATACTAATGAAAAACTGTTTTTT
TRBV28	TRBJ1-6	.	once	CASSFGSPLHF	TGTGCCAGCAGTTTTGGTTCACCGCTCCACTTT
TRBV9	TRBJ2-7	.	.	CASSVATFSYEQYF	TGTGCCAGCAGCGTAGCCACCTTCTCCTACGAGCAGTACTTC
TRBV6-6	TRBJ1-4	.	.	CASSFPPQSRNEKLFF	TGTGCCAGCAGTTTCCCCCCCCAGTCCAGGAACGAAAAACTGTTTTTT
TRBV11-2	TRBJ2-3	.	once	CASSWPANTQYF	TGTGCCAGCAGCTGGCCGGCAAATACGCAGTATTTT
TRBV18	TRBJ2-1	TRBD1	.	CASSPVPGQGGDEQFF	TGTGCCAGCTCACCTGTCCCGGGACAGGGTGGCGATGAGCAGTTCTTC
TRBV11-3	TRBJ2-5	TRBD2	.	CASSPGGSQETQYF	TGTGCCAGCAGCCCGGGGGGTTCCCAAGAGACCCAGTACTTC